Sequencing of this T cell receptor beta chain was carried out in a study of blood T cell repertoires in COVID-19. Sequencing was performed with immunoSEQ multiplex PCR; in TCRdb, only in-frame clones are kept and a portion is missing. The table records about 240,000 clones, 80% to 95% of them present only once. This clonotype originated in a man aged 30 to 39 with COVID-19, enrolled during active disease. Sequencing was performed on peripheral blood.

CDR3 residues: CSAFSTEAFF. DNA for the CDR3: TGCAGTGCCTTCAGCACTGAAGCTTTCTTT. The V gene is TRBV20-1, the J gene TRBJ1-1; D unresolved. CDR1 and CDR2 from the germline V gene are DFQATT and SNEGSKA (reference sequence). The CDR3 has 10 amino acids. Trimming took 6 bases from V and 4 from J, leaving 6 bases between them.